A selection of T cell receptor beta chains follows, all from one sample in a study of siplizumab effects on memory and regulatory T cells. TCRdb's table, derived via immunoSEQ multiplex PCR, lists solely in-frame clones and lacks some. The data hold about 110,000 clones, with roughly 92% observed a single time. Material: CD4+ T cells sorted from blood. The receptors derive from a human donor in good health. CDR3s include the opening cysteine and the closing phenylalanine or tryptophan. A D gene is named only where the DNA matches it firmly. Clone size is shown for a subset of rows, as once, few, many or a class of expanded clone.

V gene	D gene	CDR3 length	clone size	J gene	CDR3 DNA	CDR3 protein
TRBV11-3	.	16	.	TRBJ2-5	TGTGCCAGCAGCCCGGGGAATACAGGTATCCAAGAGACCCAGTACTTC	CASSPGNTGIQETQYF
TRBV29-1	.	12	few	TRBJ2-5	TGCAGCGTTGCCCAGGGACAAGAGACCCAGTACTTC	CSVAQGQETQYF
TRBV25-1	.	14	.	TRBJ1-3	TGTGCCAGCAGTCCGCCCGGGGCTGGAAACACCATATATTTT	CASSPPGAGNTIYF
TRBV5-1	TRBD2	16	.	TRBJ2-5	TGCGCCAGCAGCTTTGGGCTAGCGGGGTCCGGGGAGACCCAGTACTTC	CASSFGLAGSGETQYF
TRBV10-3	.	15	.	TRBJ2-7	TGTGCCATCAGTGCGATCTACAGGGCGTCCTACGAGCAGTACTTC	CAISAIYRASYEQYF
TRBV27	.	13	.	TRBJ1-5	TGTGCCAGCAGTTTCATGATCAATCAGCCCCAGCATTTT	CASSFMINQPQHF
TRBV4-1	TRBD2	12	.	TRBJ2-3	TGCGCCAGCAGCCAAGCTAGCGGGCGGCAGTATTTT	CASSQASGRQYF
TRBV5-4	TRBD2	20	.	TRBJ2-1	TGTGCCAGCAGCTCGAAGACCGGGACTAGCGGGAGGGCCCTCTACAATGAGCAGTTCTTC	CASSSKTGTSGRALYNEQFF
TRBV15	.	15	.	TRBJ1-3	TGTGCCACCAGCTCAGAAAAAAGCTCTGGAAACACCATATATTTT	CATSSEKSSGNTIYF
TRBV19	TRBD1	14	.	TRBJ1-5	TGTGCCAGTAGCGGGACAGCCTTCAATCAGCCCCAGCATTTT	CASSGTAFNQPQHF
TRBV6-5	.	13	.	TRBJ2-5	TGTGCCAGCAGTGCCGGACAGATAGAGACCCAGTACTTC	CASSAGQIETQYF
TRBV14	.	18	.	TRBJ1-6	TGTGCCAGCAGCCACCTTCACAGGGAGCAGGTTGATAATTCACCCCTCCACTTT	CASSHLHREQVDNSPLHF
TRBV10-3	TRBD1	18	.	TRBJ2-6	TGTGCCATAATGGTGGGACAGGTGGCGACCTCTGGGGCCAACGTCCTGACTTTC	CAIMVGQVATSGANVLTF
TRBV5-6	.	14	.	TRBJ1-2	TGTGCCAGCAGCTTGCTGGGGGGGGACTATGGCTACACCTTC	CASSLLGGDYGYTF
TRBV5-1	.	16	.	TRBJ1-1	TGCGCCAGCAGCTTGGAGGCAGGCCGGCCGGGCACTGAAGCTTTCTTT	CASSLEAGRPGTEAFF
TRBV5-1	.	15	.	TRBJ2-1	TGCGCCAGCAGCACGCCAGCTACAGGGTCCAATGAGCAGTTCTTC	CASSTPATGSNEQFF
TRBV7-9	.	14	.	TRBJ2-7	TGTGCCAGCAGCTTAGGAGCAGATTTCCACGAGCAGTACTTC	CASSLGADFHEQYF
TRBV7-9	.	13	.	TRBJ1-1	TGTGCCAGCAGCTTACCGGGCGACACTGAAGCTTTCTTT	CASSLPGDTEAFF
TRBV5-1	.	13	.	TRBJ1-1	TGCGCCAGCAGCACCCGTTGGGACACTGAAGCTTTCTTT	CASSTRWDTEAFF
TRBV11-3	.	15	.	TRBJ2-5	TGTGCCAGCAGCTTAGTAGGCGCAGGGGTTGGGACCCAGTACTTC	CASSLVGAGVGTQYF
TRBV6-1	.	13	.	TRBJ1-2	TGTGCCAGCAGTCCGGGAAGAAACTATGGCTACACCTTC	CASSPGRNYGYTF
TRBV18	TRBD1	13	once	TRBJ2-7	TGTGCCAGCTCGCCCGGGACAGACTACGAGCAGTACTTC	CASSPGTDYEQYF
TRBV4-2	TRBD2	17	.	TRBJ2-1	TGTGCCAGCAGCCAAGGTAGCGGGATTAGCTCCTACAATGAGCAGTTCTTC	CASSQGSGISSYNEQFF
TRBV10-3	TRBD2	16	.	TRBJ2-1	TGTGCCATCAGTGGGGCACCGGGCCTAGCGGGTACTGAGCAGTTCTTC	CAISGAPGLAGTEQFF
TRBV10-3	.	13	.	TRBJ2-1	TGTGCCATCGAGCAGGCTGGACGCAATGAGCAGTTCTTC	CAIEQAGRNEQFF
TRBV30	.	14	.	TRBJ1-1	TGTGCCTGGAGATTTGGTTCCACGAACACTGAAGCTTTCTTT	CAWRFGSTNTEAFF
TRBV19	.	15	once	TRBJ1-5	TGTGCCAGTAGTATAGTAGGGGGTACGCATCAGCCCCAGCATTTT	CASSIVGGTHQPQHF
TRBV6-5	.	13	.	TRBJ1-5	TGTGCCAGCAGTCCACAGTTCGACCAGCCCCAGCATTTT	CASSPQFDQPQHF
TRBV25-1	TRBD2	16	.	TRBJ2-3	TGTGCCAGCAGTGAATACTCTAGCGGGAGCACAGATACGCAGTATTTT	CASSEYSSGSTDTQYF
TRBV25-1	.	13	.	TRBJ2-3	TGTGCCAGCAGTGTAACGACTGCTCATACGCAGTATTTT	CASSVTTAHTQYF
TRBV6-6	TRBD2	15	.	TRBJ2-7	TGTGCCAGCAATCCCGTTGTTAGCGGGAGGAACGAGCAGTACTTC	CASNPVVSGRNEQYF
TRBV6-5	.	15	once	TRBJ2-1	TGTGCCAGCAGTTACCCTGGACTCAAGAACAATGAGCAGTTCTTC	CASSYPGLKNNEQFF
TRBV18	.	14	.	TRBJ1-5	TGTGCCAGCTCACCCCAGGGGAGTCATCAGCCCCAGCATTTT	CASSPQGSHQPQHF
TRBV30	.	12	few	TRBJ1-1	TGTGCCTGGAGTGTACGGGGAGATGAGGCTTTCTTT	CAWSVRGDEAFF
TRBV9	.	14	.	TRBJ2-7	TGTGCCAGCAGCGCCCGGGACAACTCCTACGAGCAGTACTTC	CASSARDNSYEQYF
TRBV7-9	TRBD2	15	.	TRBJ2-5	TGTGCCAGCAGCTTAGGGGGACTAGGGGAAGAGACCCAGTACTTC	CASSLGGLGEETQYF
TRBV7-7	TRBD1	15	.	TRBJ2-5	TGTGCCAGCAGCTTAGGACAGGGGGGCCAAGAGACCCAGTACTTC	CASSLGQGGQETQYF
TRBV18	.	15	.	TRBJ1-1	TGTGCCAGCTCACCAATGAGAGAGATGAACACTGAAGCTTTCTTT	CASSPMREMNTEAFF